A single sample gave rise to the 7 T cell receptor beta chains below, sequenced in a study of blood T cell repertoires in COVID-19. The method was immunoSEQ multiplex PCR; TCRdb's version includes in-frame clones alone and lacks a portion of them. This table holds tens of thousands of clones, around 86% found once. Sequencing was performed on peripheral blood. The receptors originated from a man over 45 with active COVID-19.

This clone was seen just once. The chain couples TRBV6-5 to TRBJ2-5; TRBD1 matches 10 bases. J gave up 4 bases and V 6 bases, and 2 bases lay outside the gene matches. The CDR3 spans 13 residues. CDR1 and CDR2 (germline): MNHEY, SVGAGI. The CDR3, as DNA: TGTGCCAGCAGATGGACAGGGGGAGAGACCCAGTACTTC. Protein sequence: CASRWTGGETQYF.

The chain combines TRBV19 with TRBJ2-5; D may be TRBD2 (8 bases). Trimming left V 3 bases short and J 4 bases short, with 24 bases between. This CDR3 has 18 amino acids. Germline CDR1 and CDR2: LNHDA and SQIVND (reference sequence). The chain's CDR3 is CASSMRAGSGRQGETQYF. CDR3 nucleotides: TGTGCCAGTAGTATGCGGGCGGGGAGCGGGAGACAGGGAGAGACCCAGTACTTC.

This chain joins TRBV5-4 and TRBJ2-1, with D possibly matching TRBD1 (5 bases). Trimming took off 0 bases at V and 0 bases at J, with 10 bases between the two ends. CDR3 length: 16 amino acids. Germline-derived CDR1 and CDR2 are SGHNT and YYREEE (reference sequence). The CDR3 region is CASSLAGHSSYNEQFF. DNA for the CDR3: TGTGCCAGCAGCTTGGCCGGACATAGCTCCTACAATGAGCAGTTCTTC. The full variable domain, in which reference TRBV5-4 and TRBJ2-1 provide the parts outside the CDR3, is ETGVTQSPTHLIKTRGQQVTLRCSSQSGHNTVSWYQQALGQGPQFIFQYYREEENGRGNFPPRFSGLQFPNYSSELNVNALELDDSALYLCASSLAGHSSYNEQFFGPGTRLTVL.

The chain employs TRBV6-5 and TRBJ2-7; 7 bases fit TRBD2. Germline CDR1 is MNHEY and CDR2 is SVGAGI. Trimming took 8 bases from V and 2 from J; bases not matched to a gene: 6. The CDR3 spans 13 residues. The CDR3 here is CASYWGGTYEQYF. CDR3 sequence (DNA): TGTGCCAGCTATTGGGGGGGGACCTACGAGCAGTACTTC.

The rearrangement links TRBV6-6 to TRBJ2-7; tentatively, D is TRBD1 (6 bases). The CDR3 has 13 amino acids. CDR1 is MNHNY, CDR2 SVGAGI, per germline (reference sequence). Trimming shortened V by 5 bases and J by 4 bases, and 12 bases separated the two germline ends. CDR3 region: CASSPGHRYEQYF. The CDR3 bases are TGTGCCAGCAGTCCGGGACACCGTTACGAGCAGTACTTC.

This chain links TRBV18 with TRBJ2-2; tentative D call: TRBD1 (6 bases). Germline V gene data show CDR1 as KGHSH and CDR2 as LQKENI. The CDR3 spans 12 residues. V was clipped by 1 base and J by 14 bases, with 11 bases between them. The CDR3 spells CASSPRETGLFF. The CDR3 DNA sequence: TGTGCCAGCTCACCACGTGAGACAGGCCTGTTTTTT.

Here the CDR3 reads CAWSLTGVRTDTQYF. The CDR3 DNA reads as TGTGCCTGGAGTTTGACAGGGGTTAGGACAGATACGCAGTATTTT. The chain employs TRBV30 and TRBJ2-3, with 8 bases aligning to TRBD1. V shed 2 bases and J 3 bases; nucleotides not matched to a gene: 7. Germline V lookup: CDR1 GTSNPN, CDR2 SVGIG (reference sequence). The CDR3 spans 15 residues.